This T cell receptor beta chain was found in a study of shared clonotypes between healthy human individuals. In its sample, this clone was seen once. As yet, its antigen is unknown. Overall study findings and caveats: Relative to memory subsets, naive subsets generally showed larger estimated richness.

The V end lost 4 bases, the J end lost 1 base, and 12 bases lay between the germline ends. Germline values: CDR1 MNHEY, CDR2 SVGAGI. The CDR3 totals 15 residues. Each donor was a Caucasian adult residing in Nashville, Tennessee. A CD45RA-negative memory subset and a CD45RA+ naive subset were separated from the CD4+ cells. Generated by immunoSEQ multiplex PCR, the TCRdb table keeps only in-frame clones and is missing some. Among roughly 2.6 million clones listed, approximately 94% were seen once. The receptor's source is a man aged 18 to 30 in good health. The chain is built from TRBV6-5 and TRBJ2-3; the D is unclear. Sequenced sample: naive CD4+ T cells sorted from blood. Subset here: CD45RA+ positively selected. The CDR3 spells CASSSWVQGTDTQYF. CDR3 nucleotides: TGTGCCAGCAGTTCTTGGGTGCAGGGCACAGATACGCAGTATTTT.